This T cell receptor beta chain was observed in a study of post-analysis software for immune sequencing data. Study-wide results and limits: When patients were compared with controls, about 5 TRBV segments were more frequent, TRBV5-6, TRBV5-1 and TRBV20-1 among them.

Unique molecular identifiers were carried by the TCR beta cDNA libraries. TCRdb analysed the PCR reads with MiXCR anew, one entry per CDR3 protein. The top ten hold roughly 4.9% of the sample, which has fewer than 850,000 distinct CDR3 sequences, under 60% seen once. In the case of this clonotype: Its cognate antigen is unknown.

V was clipped by 0 bases and J by 2 bases, with 8 bases between them. This CDR3 has 15 residues. CDR1 is LGHNA and CDR2 is YNFKEQ in the germline V gene. This clonotype was sampled from a girl aged 10 to 17 with multiple sclerosis. This chain uses TRBV4-2 with TRBJ2-1; no firm D call. Specimen: blood. The CDR3 loop is CASSQEVQTYNEQFF. The CDR3 region has the DNA TGTGCCAGCAGCCAAGAGGTCCAGACCTACAATGAGCAGTTCTTC.